These 23 T cell receptor beta chains were all obtained from the same sample, sequenced in a study of T cell responses to AZD1222 COVID-19 vaccine. Profiled with immunoSEQ multiplex PCR; TCRdb holds only in-frame clones, not every one. The repertoire holds 140,000 to 150,000 clones, with 93% as singletons. The material was peripheral blood, obtained on day 0 of AZD1222 vaccination. These receptors all stem from an adult in good health.

The chain employs TRBV19 and TRBJ2-7, with 7 positions matching TRBD1. This CDR3 region has 14 residues. The germline CDR1 and CDR2 sequences are LNHDA and SQIVND (reference sequence). V trimming: 7 bases; J trimming: 0 bases; junction bases outside the gene matches: 6. The CDR3 reads CASTRTGTSYEQYF. The CDR3 nucleotides read TGTGCCAGTACCCGGACAGGTACCTCCTACGAGCAGTACTTC. Full variable domain (rest looked up from reference TRBV19 and TRBJ2-7): DGGITQSPKYLFRKEGQNVTLSCEQNLNHDAMYWYRQDPGQGLRLIYYSQIVNDFQKGDIAEGYSVSREKKESFPLTVTSAQKNPTAFYLCASTRTGTSYEQYFGPGTRLTVT.

This chain uses TRBV15 with TRBJ2-5; tentatively, D is TRBD2 (5 bases). V was shortened by 8 bases and J by 3 bases, with 19 bases between the two germline ends. Germline CDR1 is LNHNV and CDR2 is YYDKDF (reference sequence). This CDR3 is 15 amino acids long. CDR3 sequence: CATRYVGRFEETQYF. CDR3 sequence (DNA): TGTGCCACCCGGTACGTTGGGAGATTTGAAGAGACCCAGTACTTC. Complete variable domain (other parts from reference TRBV15 and TRBJ2-5): DAMVIQNPRYQVTQFGKPVTLSCSQTLNHNVMYWYQQKSSQAPKLLFHYYDKDFNNEADTPDNFQSRRPNTSFCFLDIRSPGLGDTAMYLCATRYVGRFEETQYFGPGTRLLVL.

V usage is TRBV21-1 and J usage is TRBJ1-6; the D call in the table, TRBD1, was not verified against the DNA. TRBV21-1 is recorded as a pseudogene. The CDR3 loop spans 14 amino acids. The CDR3 is CASPLGAWVSPLHF. CDR3 nucleotides: TGTGCCAGCCCACTGGGGGCTTGGGTCTCACCCCTCCACTTT.

The chain combines TRBV5-6 with TRBJ2-7, with TRBD2 as a possible D gene (6 bases). Trimming stripped 2 bases from V and 6 bases from J, with 12 bases between. The CDR3 consists of 13 residues. The germline V gene has CDR1 SGHDT and CDR2 YYEEEE. The CDR3 loop reads CASSLGRDTEQYF. The CDR3, as DNA: TGTGCCAGCAGCTTAGGGCGGGATACCGAGCAGTACTTC.

The CDR3 protein is CASSIGRDRYSNQPQHF. The CDR3 nucleotides read TGTGCCAGTAGTATAGGGCGGGACAGGTATAGCAATCAGCCCCAGCATTTT. This chain links TRBV19 with TRBJ1-5; 8 nucleotides agree with TRBD1. In germline, CDR1 is LNHDA, CDR2 SQIVND (reference sequence). Losses at the gene ends were 1 base for V and 0 bases for J; bases not matched to a gene: 5. The CDR3 runs to 17 residues.

The chain combines TRBV5-1 with TRBJ2-3; 15 bases map to TRBD2. Trimming took 0 bases from V and 3 from J; bases not matched to a gene: 5. Germline V gene sequence: CDR1 SGHRS, CDR2 YFSETQ. The CDR3 loop spans 18 amino acids. This chain's CDR3 is CASSLAGTSGRRTDTQYF. The DNA of the CDR3 is TGCGCCAGCAGCTTGGCCGGGACTAGCGGGAGGAGGACAGATACGCAGTATTTT.

V and J are TRBV9 and TRBJ2-3; 12 positions match TRBD2. The CDR3 runs 16 residues. Trimming cost V 4 bases and J 2 bases; bases outside gene matches: 5. CDR1 and CDR2 (germline): SGDLS, YYNGEE. The CDR3 DNA follows: TGTGCCAGCAGCCCTCGACTAGCGGGGGTCACAGATACGCAGTATTTT. Translated: CASSPRLAGVTDTQYF.

V is TRBV2 and J is TRBJ2-1; D tentatively reads TRBD1 or TRBD2 (6 bases each). The CDR3 loop spans 14 amino acids. V was pared by 7 bases and J by 4 bases, with 14 bases between. In germline, CDR1 is SNHLY, CDR2 FYNNEI. CDR3 nucleotide sequence: TGTGCCAGCATACGGGGGCCAGAATACAATGAGCAGTTCTTC. Translated: CASIRGPEYNEQFF.

The rearrangement uses TRBV12-5 and TRBJ2-2; D is ambiguous. The CDR3 loop spans 15 amino acids. Trimming removed 2 bases from V and 4 bases from J, with 11 bases in between. CDR1 and CDR2 from the germline V gene are LGHNT and FRNRAP. The CDR3 here is CASGLIGLGTGELFF. The DNA of the CDR3 is TGTGCTAGTGGTTTGATAGGGTTGGGCACCGGGGAGCTGTTTTTT.

The chain has TRBV5-1 and TRBJ2-1; 16 positions match TRBD2. V shed 3 bases, J shed 8 bases, and the junction held 8 bases outside the gene matches. Germline CDR1 reads SGHRS; CDR2 reads YFSETQ. The CDR3 is made up of 17 amino acids. The CDR3 spells CASSWGTSGRAHDEQFF. In nucleotides, the CDR3 is TGCGCCAGCAGCTGGGGGACTAGCGGGAGGGCCCACGATGAGCAGTTCTTC.

The chain joins TRBV12-3 or TRBV12-4 to TRBJ1-6; D not resolved. The CDR3 extends over 11 amino acids. V dropped 5 bases and J dropped 13 bases, with 9 bases sitting between them. This chain's CDR3 is CASSLQSPLHF. The CDR3 bases are TGTGCCAGCAGTCTCCAATCCCCCCTCCACTTT.

The gene calls are TRBV5-6 and TRBJ1-2; D is perhaps TRBD1 (5 bases). The germline CDR1 and CDR2 sequences are SGHDT and YYEEEE. There are 16 residues in the CDR3. V was pared by 0 bases and J by 6 bases, with 18 bases between. The CDR3 reads CASSLGPWQGENGYTF. The DNA of the CDR3 is TGTGCCAGCAGCTTGGGACCGTGGCAGGGCGAGAATGGCTACACCTTC.

The chain recombines TRBV3-1 (or the pseudogene TRBV3-2) with TRBJ2-1, with 9 bases identical to TRBD2. Germline CDR1 reads LGHDT; CDR2 reads YNNKEL (reference sequence). The CDR3 covers 17 residues. J lost 4 bases, V lost 0 bases, and 7 bases had no gene match. CDR3 in DNA: TGTGCCAGCAGCCAAGAAGAACTGGCGGGAGGGTACAATGAGCAGTTCTTC. Translating it yields CASSQEELAGGYNEQFF.

This clone has just one count. The rearrangement links TRBV27 to TRBJ2-1; D is possibly TRBD2 (7 bases). Trimming shortened V by 5 bases and J by 5 bases, and 16 bases separated the two germline ends. The CDR3 contains 15 residues. Germline V gene data show CDR1 as MNHEY and CDR2 as SMNVEV (reference sequence). DNA of the CDR3: TGTGCCAGCAGTGTGCTCCGGGGGGCCAACAATGAGCAGTTCTTC. Encoded protein: CASSVLRGANNEQFF.

V is TRBV11-1 and J is TRBJ1-2; 7 bases line up with TRBD1. The germline CDR1 and CDR2 sequences are SGHAT and FQDESV (reference sequence). The V segment lost 2 bases and the J segment 7 bases; nucleotides outside the gene matches: 10. The CDR3 extends over 15 amino acids. CDR3 sequence: CASSLSPTGLVGYTF. The CDR3 DNA reads TGTGCCAGCAGCTTATCTCCGACAGGGTTGGTTGGCTACACCTTC.

The J gene is TRBJ2-2, the V gene TRBV4-1; D uncertain. The CDR3 runs 13 residues. V lost 2 bases, J lost 3 bases, and 4 bases lay in between. The germline CDR1 and CDR2 sequences are MGHRA and YSYEKL. The CDR3 loop is CASSQLYTGELFF. The CDR3 DNA reads TGCGCCAGCAGCCAACTTTACACCGGGGAGCTGTTTTTT.

This clone has just one count. The rearrangement links TRBV7-8 to TRBJ2-6; 7 bases map to TRBD1. J gave up 0 bases and V 2 bases, and 7 bases lay outside the gene matches. Germline CDR1 is SGHVS and CDR2 is FQNEAQ. CDR3 length: 18 amino acids. The CDR3 sequence is CASSLLRTGYSGANVLTF. DNA of the CDR3: TGTGCCAGCAGCTTACTCCGGACAGGCTACTCTGGGGCCAACGTCCTGACTTTC.

J is TRBJ1-5 and V is TRBV6-5; 9 bases map to TRBD1. Germline CDR1 MNHEY, CDR2 SVGAGI. Trimming at V came to 10 bases and at J to 6 bases, leaving 7 bases not matched to a gene. The CDR3 length is 13 residues. CDR3: CATSGTGRQPQHF. The CDR3 region has the DNA TGTGCCACCTCCGGGACAGGGCGTCAGCCCCAGCATTTT.

The rearrangement links TRBV6-4 to TRBJ2-1, with TRBD2 matching over 10 bases. Trimming removed 5 bases from V and 4 bases from J; junction bases left unmatched: 5. Germline CDR1 is MRHNA and CDR2 is SNTAGT. The CDR3 is 15 residues long. CDR3 protein: CASSRLAGDYNEQFF. The CDR3 DNA is TGTGCCAGCAGTAGGCTAGCGGGAGATTACAATGAGCAGTTCTTC.

The V call is TRBV3-1 (or the pseudogene TRBV3-2), the J call TRBJ2-7; perhaps TRBD1 as D (6 bases). This CDR3 has 13 residues. CDR1 and CDR2 (germline): LGHDT, YNNKEL (reference sequence). Trimming took off 8 bases at V and 9 bases at J, with 20 bases between the two ends. The DNA of the CDR3 is TGTGCCAGCCGAGGGACAACCGTTTCGAGGCAGTACTTC. Encoded protein: CASRGTTVSRQYF.

The J gene is TRBJ2-3, the V gene TRBV6-1; perhaps TRBD2 as D (5 bases). In germline, CDR1 is MNHNS, CDR2 SASEGT. The CDR3 sequence is 15 residues long. V lost 2 bases to trimming and J lost 2 bases, with 11 bases between them. CDR3 loop: CASSEPPSLTDTQYF. As DNA, the CDR3 is TGTGCCAGCAGTGAACCGCCTAGCCTCACAGATACGCAGTATTTT.

This chain uses TRBV4-1 with TRBJ2-7; TRBD2 agrees at 12 bases. CDR1 and CDR2 (germline): MGHRA, YSYEKL. The CDR3 length is 21 residues. Trimming took 2 bases from V and 2 from J; bases not matched to a gene: 19. The CDR3 nucleotides are TGCGCCAGCAGCCAACCGAAAATAGGGGCCACTAGCGGGAGGCACGCCTACGAGCAGTACTTC. Translation: CASSQPKIGATSGRHAYEQYF.

The chain uses TRBV19 and TRBJ1-3; weak D call: TRBD1 (6 bases). The germline V gene has CDR1 LNHDA and CDR2 SQIVND (reference sequence). Between the trimmed V and J ends, which lost 3 bases and 0 bases, there was a span of 12 bases. The CDR3 is 16 residues long. CDR3 nucleotides: TGTGCCAGTAGTATTTTCAGGGGAGCCTCTGGAAACACCATATATTTT. This codes for CASSIFRGASGNTIYF.